Given below is one T cell receptor beta chain in context. This clonotype was picked up many times. Its antigen has not been determined. Per-base quality was not reported, and no clone a single base away is much larger than it. This record belongs to a study of T cells in Graves' hyperthyroidism and ophthalmopathy (dated by TCRdb to about 2019). Describing the broader study: Peripheral blood was sampled at the time of initial diagnosis, prior to any treatment. To identify TCR V-J signatures that set the groups apart, the researchers used a discovery cohort of about a hundred patients, made up of 40 to 45 with Graves' ophthalmopathy and 57 with stable Graves' hyperthyroidism. Prospective prediction of ophthalmopathy was tested in an independent validation cohort consisting of about 20 hyperthyroidism patients and approximately 16 patients who later progressed to ophthalmopathy. The 80 to 100 discovery patients were randomly divided into training and test sets at a 7:3 ratio. The study also compared thyroid tissue and blood T-cell repertoires from a handful of Graves' hyperthyroidism patients. After sampling, hyperthyroidism patients received methimazole starting at 30 mg daily, and ophthalmopathy patients received high-dose intravenous methylprednisolone. The paper reports TCR Vbeta CDR3 sequencing of 140 or so peripheral blood samples: around 41 ophthalmopathy, fewer than 80 hyperthyroidism and approximately 17 progressor patients. Overall study results and their limits: A 13 V-J signature model separated ophthalmopathy from stable hyperthyroidism, with approximately 87% sensitivity and 81% to 82% specificity in cross-validation and 80%/75% in testing. In validation, the model predicted progression to ophthalmopathy a median of about 6 months before onset, with 65% to 71% sensitivity and about 72% specificity. Sample size was not statistically predetermined, and blinding of investigators to group allocation was not performed. Most expanded thyroid clonotypes (frequency above 0.001) were also found in blood, which suggests that blood repertoires may mirror thyroid immune responses.

Amplification of TCR beta CDR3 regions was carried out from RNA transcripts. The TCR CDR3 was subjected to a first round of RT-PCR using the HTBI primer set and the Qiagen OneStep RT-PCR kit. A second multiplex PCR round built the libraries, followed by size selection and purification. The libraries were sequenced on an Illumina HiSeq2000 using paired-end 100 bp reads. The paper's data handling went like this. SOAPnuke was used to process the raw data, removing reads that contained adapters or uncalled bases, had a mean Phred below 15, or lacked an exact match to the constant primer or identifier. High-quality paired reads were merged using COPE v1.2.5, and each unique nucleotide sequence was defined as a clonotype. MiTCR v1.1 was used to align clonotypes to the IMGT TRBV, TRBD and TRBJ reference segments. The analysis was restricted to V-J combinations with a frequency above 0.0001, which together covered 99% to 99.2% of the repertoires. The TCS score was defined as the ratio of F50 (clonal expansion) to E x V (chaos), calculated using BLOSUM62-based TCRdist between CDR3 peptides within each V-J. Welch's t-statistics and random forest reduced some 510 V-J features to roughly 13, which were used in a naive Bayes classifier (R e1071). The public sequencing data were trimmed at Q25 with fastp and processed into clonotypes with MiXCR by TCRdb, which kept only in-frame beta chains. Duplicate CDR3 protein sequences are folded into a single record with the most common DNA and genes. The V and J calls reflect TCRdb's pipeline rather than the authors' work. The sample table contains 650,000 to 750,000 distinct CDR3 sequences; only one count was recorded for around 15% of them. The top ten hold 10% of the sample.

The CDR3 covers 15 residues, taking in both the cysteine and the phenylalanine. The only DNA kept is the CDR3, 45 bases in frame from the first base. V is cut by 0 bases and J by 0 bases, and the space between the germline ends is 5 bases. The germline V gene (reference sequence) provides CDR1 MNHNY and CDR2 SVGAGI. Graves' hyperthyroidism was defined as stable when no progression to ophthalmopathy occurred over 18 months of follow-up. Hyperthyroidism patients were newly diagnosed, had a disease duration of under 2 months, and were aged 18 to 65 years. Patients with uncontrolled infections, other autoimmune diseases, pregnancy or lactation were excluded. Clinical symptoms, serum thyroxine and TRAb, thyroid ultrasound, and orbital computed tomography formed the basis for the diagnoses. PBMCs were separated from 10 ml of fresh peripheral blood using Ficoll-Paque density gradient centrifugation. Trizol reagent was used to extract total RNA, and RNA quality was then checked on an Agilent 2100 Bioanalyzer.

The specimen was blood. The receptor chain draws on TRBV6-6 and TRBJ2-2, with the D gene uncertain. This sequence originates from a woman aged 18-30 years with Graves' hyperthyroidism. The CDR3 sequence is CASSYSTSNTGELFF. The DNA is as follows: TGTGCCAGCAGTTACTCGACTTCGAACACCGGGGAGCTGTTTTTT.